This T cell receptor beta chain was identified in a study of blood T cell repertoires in COVID-19. Background on the study: T cells, B-cell-depleted T cells, or PBMCs supplied cDNA or gDNA.

Per the original methods: It was from reference gene primer amplification that nucleated cell counts were estimated. Produced via immunoSEQ multiplex PCR; TCRdb's table is partial and in-frame only. That table gives V, J and clone size, and the DNA gave D and trimming. The sample lists fewer than 150,000 clones, roughly 86% occurring once. V lost 4 bases, J lost 1 base, and 4 bases stayed unmatched. CDR1 SGDLS and CDR2 YYNGEE come from the germline V gene. This CDR3 spans 14 amino acids. The sequence was collected from a man between 45 and 60 years old with active or convalescent COVID-19. The sequenced sample was peripheral blood. V usage is TRBV9 and J usage is TRBJ1-1; 7 bases line up with TRBD1. The CDR3 DNA reads TGTGCCAGCAGCCGACAGGGAGGGAACACTGAAGCTTTCTTT. Protein: CASSRQGGNTEAFF.